The 2 T cell receptor beta chains presented below share a single source sample, sequenced in a study of shared clonotypes between healthy human individuals. The data were produced by immunoSEQ multiplex PCR, yet TCRdb's version contains in-frame clones alone and is incomplete. The sample comprises 550,000 to 800,000 clones, about 90% of which are singletons, and 34% rests with the top ten. The sequenced sample was memory CD8+ T cells from PBMCs. Subset specified: CD45RO+ cells pooled with CCR7-negative TemRA cells. The receptors here all came from a man aged 18 to 29 in good health. Some clones in this sample may be carry-over from other donors' samples.

The chain is built from TRBV28 and TRBJ1-3; 9 bases fit TRBD1. CDR1 MDHEN and CDR2 SYDVKM come from the germline V gene. The V gene end was trimmed by 3 bases and the J gene end by 1 base; junction bases not matched to a gene: 13. The CDR3 has 19 residues. In DNA, the CDR3 is TGTGCCAGCAGTTTCCACCGGGACAGGGAGCTGAGGTCTGGAAACACCATATATTTT. Translating it yields CASSFHRDRELRSGNTIYF.

V is TRBV7-3 and J is TRBJ2-1; D is ambiguous. The V gene lost 4 bases and the J gene lost 0 bases, with 10 bases spanning the gap. From germline, CDR1 is SGHTA and CDR2 FQGTGA. The CDR3 totals 15 residues. The CDR3 sequence: CASSSSASSYNEQFF. Here the CDR3 DNA reads TGTGCCAGCAGCTCAAGCGCCAGCTCCTACAATGAGCAGTTCTTC.